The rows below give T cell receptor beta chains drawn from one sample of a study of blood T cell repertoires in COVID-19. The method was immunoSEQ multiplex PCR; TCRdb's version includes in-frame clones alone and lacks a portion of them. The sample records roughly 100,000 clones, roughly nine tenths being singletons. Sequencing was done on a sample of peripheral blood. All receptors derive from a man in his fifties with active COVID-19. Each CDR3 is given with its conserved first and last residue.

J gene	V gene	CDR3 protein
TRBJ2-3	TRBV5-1	CASSITGTSGTDTQYF
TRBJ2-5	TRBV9	CASSPRDRVGETQYF
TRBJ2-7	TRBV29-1	CSVEGDRVVGEQYF
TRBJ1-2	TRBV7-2	CASSNRVSLYGYTF
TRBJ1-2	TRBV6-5	CASRRTGGGDYGYTF
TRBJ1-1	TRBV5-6	CASSPGHDRNTEAFF
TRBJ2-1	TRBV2	CASKERGSYNEQFF
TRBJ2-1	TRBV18	CASSQTIRRNEQFF
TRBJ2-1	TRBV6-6	CASSPGGNYNEQFF
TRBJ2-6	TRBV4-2	CASSRNRDKYRAGANVLTF
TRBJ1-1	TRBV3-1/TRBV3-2	CASSPPVFF
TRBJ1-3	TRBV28	CASSLAGQVYSGNTIYF
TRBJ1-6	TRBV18	CASSPRTAETLHF
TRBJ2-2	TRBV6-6	CANRRSNTGELFF
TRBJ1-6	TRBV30	CAWGTGDSPLHF
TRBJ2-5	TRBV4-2	CASSQVGDRVETQYF
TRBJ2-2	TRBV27	CASSRLANTGELFF
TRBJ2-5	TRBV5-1	CASSLESGGETQYF
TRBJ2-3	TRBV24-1	CATSDPTGPTDTQYF
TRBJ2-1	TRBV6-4	CASSVETSGLGEQFF
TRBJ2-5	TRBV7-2	CASSFGLAGGQETQYF
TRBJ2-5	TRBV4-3	CASSAGTGQETQYF
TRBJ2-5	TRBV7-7	CASSQAQGQGYGTQYF
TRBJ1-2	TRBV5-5	CASSLSGTGGLYGYTF
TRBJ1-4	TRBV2	CASSDVFLNEKLFF
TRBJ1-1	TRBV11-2	CASSLAPGGNTEAFF
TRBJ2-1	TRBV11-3	CASSPGGPAYNEQFF
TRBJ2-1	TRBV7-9	CASSTGTGRIF
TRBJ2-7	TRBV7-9	CASSLGLAGGSYEQYF
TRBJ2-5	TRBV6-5	CASSYRRGGETQYF
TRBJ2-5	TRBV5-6	CASSLEGTETQYF
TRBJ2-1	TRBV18	CASSRLGADNKQFF
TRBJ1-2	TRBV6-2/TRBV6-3	CASSTSPEGGVYYGYTF
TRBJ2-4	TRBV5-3	CARENRDRGTSAVLAKNIQYF
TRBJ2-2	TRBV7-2	CASSKLAGALTGELFF
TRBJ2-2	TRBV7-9	CASSQRRTTQGGDGELFF
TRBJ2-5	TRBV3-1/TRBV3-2	CASSHREGETQYF
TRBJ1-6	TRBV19	CASEQGANNSPLHF
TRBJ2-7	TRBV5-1	CASSPLGDRGYEQYF
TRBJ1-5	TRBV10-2	CASKSIGNWTAPNQPQHF
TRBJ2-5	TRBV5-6	CASRATVVETQYF
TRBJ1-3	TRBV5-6	CASSSGTPYSGNTIYF
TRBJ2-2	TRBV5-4	CASSSASGLTGELFF
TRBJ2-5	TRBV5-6	CASSRYGQGIQETQYF
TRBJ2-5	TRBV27	CASRTLAGGEGTQYF
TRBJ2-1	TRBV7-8	CASSRTSGTSGGAGEQFF
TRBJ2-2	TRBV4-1	CASSQAGGASGELFF
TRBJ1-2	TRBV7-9	CASSPPIPEAFYGYTF
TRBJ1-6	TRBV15	CATSREGGLGNSPLHF
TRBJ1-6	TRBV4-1	CASSALPIRGILHF
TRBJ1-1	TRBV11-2	CASSLVTGGLGAFF
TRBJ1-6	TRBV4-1	CASSRRQNSPLHF
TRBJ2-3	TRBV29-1	CSVPGTGGYTDTQYF
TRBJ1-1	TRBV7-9	CASSWQGYTEAFF
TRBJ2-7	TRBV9	CASSVGPDSTYEQYF